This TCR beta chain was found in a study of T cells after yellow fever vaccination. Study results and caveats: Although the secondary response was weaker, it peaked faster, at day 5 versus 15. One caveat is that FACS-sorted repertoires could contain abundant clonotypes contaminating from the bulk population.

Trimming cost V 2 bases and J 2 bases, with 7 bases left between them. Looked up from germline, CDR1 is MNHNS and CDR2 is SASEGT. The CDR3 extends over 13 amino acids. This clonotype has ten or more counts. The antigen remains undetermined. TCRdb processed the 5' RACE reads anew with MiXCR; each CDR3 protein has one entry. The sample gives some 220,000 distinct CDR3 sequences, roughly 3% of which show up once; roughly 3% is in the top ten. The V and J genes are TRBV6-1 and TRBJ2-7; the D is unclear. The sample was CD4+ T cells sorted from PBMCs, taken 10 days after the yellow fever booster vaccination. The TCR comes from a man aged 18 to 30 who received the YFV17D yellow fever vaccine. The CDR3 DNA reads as TGTGCCAGCAGTGAACCTGAGACCTACGAGCAGTACTTC. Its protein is CASSEPETYEQYF.